A single sample is the source of the 22 T cell receptor beta chains below, sequenced in a study of breast tumors, draining lymph nodes, adjacent tissues. Axillary draining lymph nodes of breast cancer patients supplied the node samples. TCRdb recomputed calls from the multiplex PCR reads with MiXCR, one row per CDR3 protein. The sample holds some 150,000 distinct CDR3 sequences; more than 20% are singletons and the top ten take roughly 2.6%. Material: axillary lymph node tissue. Receptors were obtained from a female donor with breast cancer. Some clones in this sample may be carry-over from other donors' samples.

This clonotype was recorded many times. The chain recombines TRBV11-2 with TRBJ2-3, with D possibly being TRBD2 (5 bases). CDR1 is SGHAT, CDR2 FQNNGV, per germline. The CDR3 length is 16 residues. The V end was cut by 6 bases, the J end by 1 base, with 17 bases between. CDR3 sequence (DNA): TGTGCCAGCAGTGGATTTACTAGGACTCGCACAGATACGCAGTATTTT. This translates into CASSGFTRTRTDTQYF.

About this clonotype: Germline and junction disagree at one end, which may indicate a read error. CDR3 in DNA: TGTGCCAGCAGCCCCGGACCAGCGGGAGGGCCCAAATCATACGAGCAGTCCTTC. Residues: CASSPGPAGGPKSYEQSF. The V gene is TRBV7-9, the J gene TRBJ2-1; 10 nucleotides line up with TRBD2. The germline CDR1 and CDR2 sequences are SEHNR and FQNEAQ (reference sequence). This CDR3 has 18 amino acids.

This clonotype was counted at least ten times. This sequence joins TRBV25-1 and TRBJ1-5, with 9 bases lining up with TRBD1. The CDR3 has 15 amino acids. Germline V lookup: CDR1 MGHDK, CDR2 SYGVNS. The trim removed 7 bases at V and 3 bases at J, leaving 7 bases unmatched. CDR3 in amino acids: CASTQTGGANQPQHF. The CDR3 DNA reads TGTGCCAGCACCCAGACAGGGGGGGCCAATCAGCCCCAGCATTTT.

This clonotype was seen ten or more times. The chain couples TRBV7-8 to TRBJ2-5; 7 bases agree with TRBD2. The CDR3 sequence is 14 residues long. Per germline, CDR1 SGHVS and CDR2 FQNEAQ. V gave up 6 bases and J gave up 4 bases; unmatched junction bases: 8. The CDR3 DNA sequence: TGTGCCAGCAGATCGGGGAGCGGGGCAGAGACCCAGTACTTC. Encoded protein: CASRSGSGAETQYF.

This clonotype occurred many times. The CDR3 coding sequence is TGTGCCAGCAGCGGGGCTGCCTACAATGAGCAGTTCTTC. Translated, it gives CASSGAAYNEQFF. The chain carries TRBV3-1 and TRBJ2-1; D perhaps matches TRBD1 (5 bases). Germline V gene data show CDR1 as LGHDT and CDR2 as YNNKEL (reference sequence). V lost 5 bases to trimming and J lost 2 bases, with 7 bases between them. This CDR3 is built from 13 residues.

In its sample, this clonotype was seen many times. V usage is TRBV10-3 and J usage is TRBJ2-1; the match to TRBD2 covers 10 bases. Germline V gives CDR1 ENHRY, CDR2 SYGVKD. The trim removed 4 bases at V and 6 bases at J, leaving 3 bases unmatched. This CDR3 has 14 residues. CDR3 amino acids: CAISGGLATNEQFF. The DNA for the CDR3 is TGTGCCATCAGTGGGGGACTAGCGACCAATGAGCAGTTCTTC.

In this sample, this clonotype turned up many times. The chain has TRBV7-2 and TRBJ2-4, with D perhaps TRBD2 (5 bases). V lost 1 base to trimming and J lost 8 bases, with 9 bases between them. The CDR3 extends over 13 amino acids. Germline lookup yields CDR1 SGHTA and CDR2 FQGNSA. The CDR3 coding sequence is TGTGCCAGCAGCTTAGGGAGGTCGGACATTCAGTACTTC. Translation: CASSLGRSDIQYF.

This clonotype occurred once. The CDR3 protein is CASSSAGYTEAFF. CDR3 nucleotide sequence: TGTGCCAGCAGTTCCGCGGGGTACACTGAAGCTTTCTTT. The chain recombines TRBV12-3 or TRBV12-4 with TRBJ1-1; the D is unclear. The CDR3 spans 13 residues. Trimming pared 4 bases from V and 3 bases from J, leaving 9 bases between.

As to this clonotype: A read error may explain this, as a much larger clone is one base away. The J gene is TRBJ2-1, the V gene TRBV14; D may be TRBD2 (6 bases). The ends were cut back, 1 base at V and 6 bases at J, with 10 bases in the middle. The CDR3 has 14 residues. Germline V lookup: CDR1 SGHDN, CDR2 FVKESK. CDR3 sequence (DNA): TGTGCCAGCAGCCAAGGTATGGGGGGCAATGAGCAGTTCTTC. It translates to CASSQGMGGNEQFF.

This clonotype was recorded many times. J is TRBJ2-6 and V is TRBV5-8, with D uncertain. The germline V gene encodes CDR1 SGHTS and CDR2 YDEGEE. CDR3 length equals 14 residues. V was pared by 4 bases and J by 0 bases, with 5 bases between. CDR3 in amino acids: CASSRYSGANVLTF. CDR3 bases: TGTGCCAGCAGCCGGTACTCTGGGGCCAACGTCCTGACTTTC.

This clonotype was detected many times. The chain employs TRBV20-1 and TRBJ2-1, with D tentatively TRBD1 or TRBD2 (5 bases each). There are 13 residues in the CDR3. V was clipped by 6 bases and J by 6 bases, with 15 bases between them. Germline values: CDR1 DFQATT, CDR2 SNEGSKA (reference sequence). The CDR3 loop reads CSAVSGRANEQFF. The CDR3 DNA follows: TGCAGTGCCGTCTCGGGACGCGCCAATGAGCAGTTCTTC.

On this clonotype: A read error may explain this, as a much larger clone is one base away. The chain's CDR3 is CVSSIAQDRVHEQYF. The CDR3 coding sequence is TGTGTCAGTAGTATAGCCCAGGACAGGGTCCACGAGCAGTACTTC. V and J are TRBV19 and TRBJ2-7; 8 bases are a match to TRBD1. This CDR3 has 15 residues. Germline-derived CDR1 and CDR2 are LNHDA and SQIVND (reference sequence).

In this sample, this clonotype turned up many times. The genes are TRBV20-1 and TRBJ2-7; 8 bases line up with TRBD2. The V segment lost 1 base and the J segment 2 bases; nucleotides outside the gene matches: 7. CDR1 and CDR2 (germline): DFQATT, SNEGSKA (reference sequence). The length of the CDR3 is 15 residues. As DNA, the CDR3 is TGCAGTGCTAGAGTTCCCCAAGCGGGAGCCTACGAGCAGTACTTC. Protein: CSARVPQAGAYEQYF.

Of note for this clonotype: Being one base from a much bigger clone, this may be a read error. This rearrangement joins TRBV10-3 to TRBJ2-3; 8 bases are a match to TRBD2. The CDR3 extends over 15 amino acids. Germline V gene sequence: CDR1 ENHRY, CDR2 SYGVKD. This CDR3 reads CAIGESRGLDDTQYF. Written as DNA, the CDR3 is TGTGCCATCGGTGAGTCGAGGGGACTAGATGATACGCAGTATTTT.

The V and J genes are TRBV30 and TRBJ2-3, with 8 bases lining up with TRBD1. J lost 4 bases, V lost 3 bases, and 9 bases had no gene match. The CDR3 totals 15 residues. Per the germline V gene, CDR1 is GTSNPN and CDR2 is SVGIG (reference sequence). The CDR3 DNA follows: TGTGCCTGGAGCCGAAGGACAGGGAGGCCAGATACGCAGTATTTT. It is translated as CAWSRRTGRPDTQYF.

This clonotype was counted ten times or more. The chain has TRBV11-2 and TRBJ2-3, with 12 bases lining up with TRBD2. This CDR3 region has 14 residues. After removal of 5 bases from V and 8 bases from J, the junction contained 5 bases not matched to a gene. Per the germline V gene, CDR1 is SGHAT and CDR2 is FQNNGV. The CDR3 DNA reads as TGTGCCAGCAGCCCGACTAGCGGGAGCTTTACGCAGTATTTT. This encodes CASSPTSGSFTQYF.

This clonotype was detected ten times or more. The chain combines TRBV19 with TRBJ2-5; 7 nucleotides match TRBD1. CDR3 length equals 14 residues. V lost 5 bases to trimming and J lost 1 base; unmatched junction nucleotides: 4. Germline CDR1 LNHDA, CDR2 SQIVND (reference sequence). The chain's CDR3 is CASSRTGSQETQYF. As DNA, the CDR3 is TGTGCCAGTAGTCGGACAGGTAGCCAAGAGACCCAGTACTTC.

In regard to this clonotype: One end of the junction is discordant with germline, which a read error may explain. This chain links TRBV7-6 with TRBJ2-2; TRBD1 matches 7 bases. This CDR3 spans 15 amino acids. Germline-derived CDR1 and CDR2 are SGHVS and FNYEAQ. The CDR3 here is CASSSPGQNTEELFF. CDR3 in DNA: TGTGCCAGCAGCTCCCCGGGACAGAACACCGAGGAGCTGTTTTTT.

This clonotype has at least ten counts. V usage is TRBV5-6 and J usage is TRBJ2-3; D is unclear. Germline loops: CDR1 SGHDT, CDR2 YYEEEE. V lost 2 bases to trimming and J lost 1 base, with 14 bases between them. This CDR3 has 16 amino acids. CDR3 residues: CASSFSAVMGTDTQYF. Written as DNA, the CDR3 is TGTGCCAGCAGCTTCTCGGCGGTGATGGGCACAGATACGCAGTATTTT.

This clonotype has at least ten counts. This chain connects TRBV3-1 to TRBJ2-1, with D possibly being TRBD2 (5 bases). With 4 bases removed from V and 7 bases from J, the gap between germline ends came to 11 bases. This CDR3 region has 13 residues. The germline V gene has CDR1 LGHDT and CDR2 YNNKEL (reference sequence). The CDR3, as DNA: TGTGCCAGCAGCCGTGCACTAGTAAATGAGCAGTTCTTC. It encodes CASSRALVNEQFF.

This clonotype was detected a few times. The chain combines TRBV28 with TRBJ1-2, with D possibly TRBD1 on 5 matching bases. CDR3 length equals 14 residues. Between the trimmed V and J ends, which lost 3 bases and 2 bases, there was a span of 10 bases. The V gene's germline CDR1 is MDHEN and CDR2 SYDVKM. CDR3 amino acids: CASSFGGSNYGYTF. CDR3 in DNA: TGTGCCAGCAGTTTCGGGGGGTCCAACTATGGCTACACCTTC.

This clonotype occurred many times. The V gene is TRBV5-1, the J gene TRBJ2-2; possibly TRBD1 or TRBD2 for D (5 bases each). Between the trimmed V and J ends, which lost 2 bases and 3 bases, there was a span of 11 bases. The germline gives CDR1 SGHRS, CDR2 YFSETQ. This CDR3 contains 15 residues. This CDR3 reads CASSLEGSYTGELFF. CDR3 DNA sequence: TGCGCCAGCAGCTTAGAGGGGTCGTACACCGGGGAGCTGTTTTTT.